This T cell receptor beta chain is from a study of cytomegalovirus exposure and HLA in healthy donors. The overall study: From HLA-typed donors, an early data release held tens of millions of unique TCRs. Study conclusions and caveats: In a later analysis, V- and J-gene trimming of beta chains associated with a DCLRE1C missense variant, replicated independently. Analyses of presence and absence presupposed an approximately uniform sequencing depth across donors.

A remark on this clone: The antigen is not known.

PCR primers comprised 60 Vbeta and 13 Jbeta primers. Assay used: immunoSEQ multiplex PCR; TCRdb lists only in-frame clones, some missing. This repertoire shows around 150,000 clones, 70% to 90% found once; its top ten account for about a tenth. V shed 6 bases, J shed 11 bases, and the junction held 10 bases outside the gene matches. Germline V gene sequence: CDR1 MNHEY, CDR2 SVGAGI. This CDR3 contains 13 residues. The sequenced material came from PBMCs. The receptor was isolated from a man between 18 and 35 years old in good health and CMV-seropositive. The rearrangement links TRBV6-5 to TRBJ1-2, with 9 bases lining up with TRBD1. The CDR3, as DNA: TGTGCCAGCAGGCCCAGGACAGGGGCCTCTTACACCTTC. Translated: CASRPRTGASYTF.